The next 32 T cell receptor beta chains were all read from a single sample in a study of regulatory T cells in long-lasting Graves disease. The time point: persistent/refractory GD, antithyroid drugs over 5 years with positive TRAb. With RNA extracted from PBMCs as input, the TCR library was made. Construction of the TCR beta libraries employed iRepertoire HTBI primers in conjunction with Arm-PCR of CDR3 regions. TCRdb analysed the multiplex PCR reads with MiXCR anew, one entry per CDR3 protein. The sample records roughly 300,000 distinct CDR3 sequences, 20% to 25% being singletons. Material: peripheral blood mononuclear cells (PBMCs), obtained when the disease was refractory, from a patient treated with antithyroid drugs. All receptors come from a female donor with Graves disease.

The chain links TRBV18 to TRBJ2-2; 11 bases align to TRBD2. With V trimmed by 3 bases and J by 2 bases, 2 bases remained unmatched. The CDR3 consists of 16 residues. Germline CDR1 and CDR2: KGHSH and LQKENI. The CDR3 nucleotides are TGTGCCAGCTCACCGACTAGCGGGACTAACACCGGGGAGCTGTTTTTT. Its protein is CASSPTSGTNTGELFF. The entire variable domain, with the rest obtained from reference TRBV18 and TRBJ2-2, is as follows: NAGVMQNPRHLVRRRGQEARLRCSPMKGHSHVYWYRQLPEEGLKFMVYLQKENIIDESGMPKERFSAEFPKEGPSILRIQQVVRGDSAAYFCASSPTSGTNTGELFFGEGSRLTVL.

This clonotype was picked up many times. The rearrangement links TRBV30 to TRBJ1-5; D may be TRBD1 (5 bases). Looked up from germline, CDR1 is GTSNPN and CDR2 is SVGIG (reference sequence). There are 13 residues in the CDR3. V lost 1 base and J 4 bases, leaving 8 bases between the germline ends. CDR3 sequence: CAWSGGTNQPQHF. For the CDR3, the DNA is TGTGCCTGGAGTGGGGGGACGAATCAGCCCCAGCATTTT.

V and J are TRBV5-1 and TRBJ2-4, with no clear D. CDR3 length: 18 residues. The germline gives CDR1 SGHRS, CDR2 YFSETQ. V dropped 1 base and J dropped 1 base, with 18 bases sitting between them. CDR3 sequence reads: CASSLPPLGSGAKNIQYF. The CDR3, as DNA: TGCGCCAGCAGCTTGCCCCCTCTGGGGTCCGGGGCCAAAAACATTCAGTACTTC.

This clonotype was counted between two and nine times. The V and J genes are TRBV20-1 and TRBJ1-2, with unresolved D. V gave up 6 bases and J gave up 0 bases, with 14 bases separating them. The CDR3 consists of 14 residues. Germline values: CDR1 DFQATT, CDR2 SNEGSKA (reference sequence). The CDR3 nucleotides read TGCAGTGCCCCAAGTGGAGCCGCTAACTATGGCTACACCTTC. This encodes CSAPSGAANYGYTF.

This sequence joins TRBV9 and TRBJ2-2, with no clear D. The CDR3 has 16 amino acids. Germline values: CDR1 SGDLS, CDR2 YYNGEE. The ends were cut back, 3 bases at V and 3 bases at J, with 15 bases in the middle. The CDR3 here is CASSDPSRPDTGELFF. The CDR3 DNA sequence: TGTGCCAGCAGCGACCCTTCACGACCTGACACCGGGGAGCTGTTTTTT.

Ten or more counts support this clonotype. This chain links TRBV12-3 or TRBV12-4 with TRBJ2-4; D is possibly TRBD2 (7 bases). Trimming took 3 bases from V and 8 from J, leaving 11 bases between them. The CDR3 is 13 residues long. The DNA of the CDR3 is TGTGCCAGCAGTTTTGCGGGGGCGGACATTCAGTACTTC. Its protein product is CASSFAGADIQYF.

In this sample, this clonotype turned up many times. The CDR3 DNA reads TGTGCCAGCAGCCTGAGTGGGGGAGGCAATCAGCCCCAGCATTTT. This translates into CASSLSGGGNQPQHF. The chain recombines TRBV3-1 with TRBJ1-5; a possible D gene is TRBD1 (5 bases). The CDR3 is 15 residues long. Deletions cut 4 bases from V and 2 bases from J, with 12 bases between. Per germline, CDR1 LGHDT and CDR2 YNNKEL (reference sequence).

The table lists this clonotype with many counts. CDR3 bases: TGTGCCAGCAGCCCAGCGACAGGGGAAGAGACCCAGTACTTC. It encodes CASSPATGEETQYF. The rearrangement joins TRBV7-2 to TRBJ2-5; TRBD1 aligns across 8 bases. Germline CDR1 and CDR2: SGHTA and FQGNSA. The V and J ends lost 5 bases and 3 bases, in that order; junction bases with no gene match: 5. The CDR3 runs to 14 residues.

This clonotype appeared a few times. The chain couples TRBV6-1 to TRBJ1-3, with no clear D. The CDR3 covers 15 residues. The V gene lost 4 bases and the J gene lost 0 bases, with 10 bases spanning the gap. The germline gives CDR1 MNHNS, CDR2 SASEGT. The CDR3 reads CASSASPFSGNTIYF. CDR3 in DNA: TGTGCCAGCAGTGCCTCTCCCTTCTCTGGAAACACCATATATTTT.

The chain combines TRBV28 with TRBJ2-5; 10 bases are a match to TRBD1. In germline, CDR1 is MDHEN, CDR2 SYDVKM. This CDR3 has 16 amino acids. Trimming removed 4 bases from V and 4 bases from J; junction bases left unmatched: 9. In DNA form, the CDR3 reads TGTGCCAGCAGTTCACCGTGGACAGGGGGAGGAGAGACCCAGTACTTC. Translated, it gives CASSSPWTGGGETQYF.

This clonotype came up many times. DNA for the CDR3: TGTGCCACCTCGGCGCGGGACTCCTACGAGCAGTACTTC. Encoded protein: CATSARDSYEQYF. V gene TRBV28 combines with J gene TRBJ2-7; D may be TRBD2 (6 bases). This CDR3 region has 13 residues. The V end was cut by 10 bases, the J end by 0 bases, with 13 bases between. Germline V gene lookup returns CDR1 MDHEN and CDR2 SYDVKM.

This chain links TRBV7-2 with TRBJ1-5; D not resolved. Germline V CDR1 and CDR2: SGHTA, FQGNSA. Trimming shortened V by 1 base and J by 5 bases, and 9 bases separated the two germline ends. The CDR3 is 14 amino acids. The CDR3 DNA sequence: TGTGCCAGCAGCTTAGAGTCTCGGGATCAGCCCCAGCATTTT. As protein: CASSLESRDQPQHF.

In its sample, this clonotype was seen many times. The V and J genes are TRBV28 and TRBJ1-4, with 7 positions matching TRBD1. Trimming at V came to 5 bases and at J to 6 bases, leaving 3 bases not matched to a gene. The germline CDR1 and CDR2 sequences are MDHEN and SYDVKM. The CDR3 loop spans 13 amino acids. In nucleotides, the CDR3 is TGTGCCAGCAGTCGGGACAGCGATGAAAAACTGTTTTTT. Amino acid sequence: CASSRDSDEKLFF.

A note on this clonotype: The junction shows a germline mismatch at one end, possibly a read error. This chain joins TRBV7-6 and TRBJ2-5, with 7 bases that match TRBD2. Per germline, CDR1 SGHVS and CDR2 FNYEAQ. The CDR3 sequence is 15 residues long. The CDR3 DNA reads TGTGCCAGCAGCTTAGCCCCTCTAGCGGAAGAGACCCGGTACTTC. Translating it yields CASSLAPLAEETRYF.

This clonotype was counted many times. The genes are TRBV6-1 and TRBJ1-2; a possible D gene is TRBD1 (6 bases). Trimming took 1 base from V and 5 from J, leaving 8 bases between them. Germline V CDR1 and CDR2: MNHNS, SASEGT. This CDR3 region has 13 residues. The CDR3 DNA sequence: TGTGCCAGCAGTGAAGTTCAGGGGTATGGCTACACCTTC. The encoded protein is CASSEVQGYGYTF.

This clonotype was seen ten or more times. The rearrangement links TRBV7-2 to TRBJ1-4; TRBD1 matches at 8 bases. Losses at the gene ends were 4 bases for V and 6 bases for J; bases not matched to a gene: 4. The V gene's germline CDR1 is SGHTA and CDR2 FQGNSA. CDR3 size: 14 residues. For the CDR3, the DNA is TGTGCCAGCAGCTCGTACAGGGGGGATGAAAAACTGTTTTTT. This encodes CASSSYRGDEKLFF.

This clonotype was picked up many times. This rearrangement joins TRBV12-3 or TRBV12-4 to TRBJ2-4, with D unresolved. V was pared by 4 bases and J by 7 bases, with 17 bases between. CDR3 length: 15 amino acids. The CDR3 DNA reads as TGTGCCAGCAGTTCCCACACCAGAGTTAGGAACATTCAGTACTTC. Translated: CASSSHTRVRNIQYF.

The CDR3 sequence is CASSLGQDYTF. The CDR3 bases are TGTGCCAGCAGCCTGGGACAGGACTACACCTTC. This chain connects TRBV12-3 or TRBV12-4 to TRBJ1-2; TRBD1 agrees at 8 bases. The CDR3 is 11 amino acids. V shed 6 bases and J 10 bases; nucleotides not matched to a gene: 4.

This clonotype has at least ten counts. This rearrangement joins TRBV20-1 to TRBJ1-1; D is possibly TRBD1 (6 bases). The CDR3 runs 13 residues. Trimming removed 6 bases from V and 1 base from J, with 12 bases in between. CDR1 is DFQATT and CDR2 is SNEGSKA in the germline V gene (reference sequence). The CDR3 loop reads CSAPDSWNTEAFF. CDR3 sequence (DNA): TGCAGTGCGCCGGACAGCTGGAACACTGAAGCTTTCTTT.

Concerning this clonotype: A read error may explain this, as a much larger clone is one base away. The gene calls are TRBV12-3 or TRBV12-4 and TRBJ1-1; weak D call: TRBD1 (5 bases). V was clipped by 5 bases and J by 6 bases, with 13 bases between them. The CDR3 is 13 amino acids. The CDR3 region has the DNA TGTGCCAGCAGTCCCCAGTGGGGCTCTGAAGCTTTCTTT. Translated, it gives CASSPQWGSEAFF.

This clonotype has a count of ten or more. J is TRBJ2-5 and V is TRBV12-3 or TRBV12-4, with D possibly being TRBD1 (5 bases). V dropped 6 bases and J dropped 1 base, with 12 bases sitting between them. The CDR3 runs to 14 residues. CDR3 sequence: CASSPWGGQETQYF. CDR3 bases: TGTGCCAGCAGCCCCTGGGGCGGCCAAGAGACCCAGTACTTC.

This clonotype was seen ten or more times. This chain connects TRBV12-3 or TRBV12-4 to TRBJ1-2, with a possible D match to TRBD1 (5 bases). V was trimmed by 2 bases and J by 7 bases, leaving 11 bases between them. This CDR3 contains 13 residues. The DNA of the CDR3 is TGTGCCAGCAGTTTATCAGGGAATCGTGGCTACACCTTC. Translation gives CASSLSGNRGYTF.

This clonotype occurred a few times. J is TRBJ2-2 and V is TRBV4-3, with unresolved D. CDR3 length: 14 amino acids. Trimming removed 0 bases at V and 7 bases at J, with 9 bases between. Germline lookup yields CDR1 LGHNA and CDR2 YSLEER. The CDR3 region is CASSQENWIGELFF. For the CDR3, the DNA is TGCGCCAGCAGCCAAGAGAACTGGATCGGGGAGCTGTTTTTT.

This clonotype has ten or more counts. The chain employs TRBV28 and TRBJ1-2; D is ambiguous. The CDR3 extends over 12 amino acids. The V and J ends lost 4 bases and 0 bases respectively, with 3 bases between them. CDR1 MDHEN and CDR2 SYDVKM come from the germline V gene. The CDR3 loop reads CASSSTNYGYTF. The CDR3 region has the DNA TGTGCCAGCAGTTCTACTAACTATGGCTACACCTTC.

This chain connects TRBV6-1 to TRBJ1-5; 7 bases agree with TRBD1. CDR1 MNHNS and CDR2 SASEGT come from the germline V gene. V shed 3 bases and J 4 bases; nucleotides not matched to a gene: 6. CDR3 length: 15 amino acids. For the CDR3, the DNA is TGTGCCAGCAGTGATACAGGGGTAAAAAATCAGCCCCAGCATTTT. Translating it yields CASSDTGVKNQPQHF.

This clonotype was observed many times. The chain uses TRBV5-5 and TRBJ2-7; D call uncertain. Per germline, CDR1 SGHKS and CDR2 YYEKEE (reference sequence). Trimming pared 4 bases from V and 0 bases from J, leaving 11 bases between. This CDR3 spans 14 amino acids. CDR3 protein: CASSARSNSYEQYF. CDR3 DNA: TGTGCCAGCAGCGCGAGGTCTAACTCCTACGAGCAGTACTTC.

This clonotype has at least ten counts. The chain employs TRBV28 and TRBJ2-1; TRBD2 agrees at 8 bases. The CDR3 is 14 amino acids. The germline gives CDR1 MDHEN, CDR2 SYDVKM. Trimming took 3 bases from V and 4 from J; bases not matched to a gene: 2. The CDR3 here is CASSLSSGYNEQFF. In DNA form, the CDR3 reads TGTGCCAGCAGTTTGTCTAGCGGGTACAATGAGCAGTTCTTC.

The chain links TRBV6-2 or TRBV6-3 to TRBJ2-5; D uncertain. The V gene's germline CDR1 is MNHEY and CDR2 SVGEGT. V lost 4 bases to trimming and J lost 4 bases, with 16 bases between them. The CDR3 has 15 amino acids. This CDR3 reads CASSSLTVGIETQYF. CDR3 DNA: TGTGCCAGCAGTTCTCTAACTGTGGGAATAGAGACCCAGTACTTC.

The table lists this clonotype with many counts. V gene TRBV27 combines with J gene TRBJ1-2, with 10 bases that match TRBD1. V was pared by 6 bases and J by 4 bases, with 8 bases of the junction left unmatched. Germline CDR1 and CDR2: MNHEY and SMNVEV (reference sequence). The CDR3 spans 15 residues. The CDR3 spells CASRRQGAVGYGYTF. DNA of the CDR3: TGTGCCAGCAGGAGACAGGGGGCCGTAGGCTATGGCTACACCTTC.

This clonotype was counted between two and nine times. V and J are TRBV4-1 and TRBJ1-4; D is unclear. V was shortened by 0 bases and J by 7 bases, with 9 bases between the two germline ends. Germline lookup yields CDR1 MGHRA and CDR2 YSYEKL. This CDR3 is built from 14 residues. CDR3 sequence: CASSQDRMGEKLFF. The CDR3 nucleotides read TGCGCCAGCAGCCAAGATCGTATGGGTGAAAAACTGTTTTTT.

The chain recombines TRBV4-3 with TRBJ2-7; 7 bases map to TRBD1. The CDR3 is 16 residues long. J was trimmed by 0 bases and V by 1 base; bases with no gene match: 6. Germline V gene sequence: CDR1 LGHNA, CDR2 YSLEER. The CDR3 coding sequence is TGCGCCAGCAGCCAAGTCCAGGGACAGATCTCCTACGAGCAGTACTTC. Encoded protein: CASSQVQGQISYEQYF.

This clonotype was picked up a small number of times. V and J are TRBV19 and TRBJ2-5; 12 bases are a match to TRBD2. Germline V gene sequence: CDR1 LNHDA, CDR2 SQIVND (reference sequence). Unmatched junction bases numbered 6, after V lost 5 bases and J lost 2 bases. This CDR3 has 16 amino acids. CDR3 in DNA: TGTGCCAGTAGTTCATGGACTAGCGGGATACAAGAGACCCAGTACTTC. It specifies CASSSWTSGIQETQYF.